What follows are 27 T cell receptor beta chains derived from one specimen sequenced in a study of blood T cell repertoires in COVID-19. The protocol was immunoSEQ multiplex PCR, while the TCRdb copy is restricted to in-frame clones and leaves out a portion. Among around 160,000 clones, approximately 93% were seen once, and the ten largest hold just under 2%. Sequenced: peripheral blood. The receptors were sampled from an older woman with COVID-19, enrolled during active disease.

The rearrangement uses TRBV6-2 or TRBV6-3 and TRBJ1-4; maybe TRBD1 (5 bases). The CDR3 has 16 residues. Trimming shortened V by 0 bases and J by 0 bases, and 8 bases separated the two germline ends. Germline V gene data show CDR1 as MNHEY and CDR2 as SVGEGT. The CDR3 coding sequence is TGTGCCAGCAGTTACTCGACGACAGCAACTAATGAAAAACTGTTTTTT. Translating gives CASSYSTTATNEKLFF.

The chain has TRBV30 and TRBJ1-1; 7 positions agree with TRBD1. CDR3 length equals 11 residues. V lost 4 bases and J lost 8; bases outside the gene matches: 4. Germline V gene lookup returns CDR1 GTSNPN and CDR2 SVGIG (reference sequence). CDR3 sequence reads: CAWKGAGEAFF. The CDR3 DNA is TGTGCCTGGAAGGGGGCGGGGGAAGCTTTCTTT.

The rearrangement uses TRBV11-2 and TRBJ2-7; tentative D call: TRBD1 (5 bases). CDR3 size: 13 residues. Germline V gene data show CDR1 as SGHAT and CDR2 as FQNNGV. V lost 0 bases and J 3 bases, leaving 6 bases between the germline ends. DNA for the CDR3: TGTGCCAGCAGCTTAGACAGGGACTACGAGCAGTACTTC. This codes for CASSLDRDYEQYF.

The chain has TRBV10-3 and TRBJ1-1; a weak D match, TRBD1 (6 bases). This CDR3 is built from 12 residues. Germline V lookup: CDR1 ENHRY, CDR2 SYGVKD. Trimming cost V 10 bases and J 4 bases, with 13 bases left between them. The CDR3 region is CATVGAPTEAFF. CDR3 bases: TGTGCCACAGTGGGGGCCCCCACTGAAGCTTTCTTT.

The CDR3: CASSLRSGWDADTQYF. CDR3 nucleotides: TGTGCCAGCAGCTTGAGAAGCGGGTGGGATGCAGATACGCAGTATTTT. This chain joins TRBV5-8 and TRBJ2-3; TRBD2 is a possible D gene (6 bases). Germline V gives CDR1 SGHTS, CDR2 YDEGEE. The CDR3 consists of 16 residues. Between the trimmed V and J ends, which lost 1 base and 4 bases, there was a span of 16 bases. The full variable domain, with the rest looked up from reference TRBV5-8 and TRBJ2-3, is EAGVTQSPTHLIKTRGQQATLRCSPISGHTSVYWYQQALGLGLQFLLWYDEGEERNRGNFPPRFSGRQFPNYSSELNVNALELEDSALYLCASSLRSGWDADTQYFGPGTRLTVL.

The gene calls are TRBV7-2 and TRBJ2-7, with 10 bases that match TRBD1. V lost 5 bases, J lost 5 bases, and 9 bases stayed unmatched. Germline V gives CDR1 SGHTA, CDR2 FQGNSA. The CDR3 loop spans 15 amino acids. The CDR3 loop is CASSLLRDRGDEQYF. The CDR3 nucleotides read TGTGCCAGCAGCCTACTCCGGGACAGGGGCGACGAGCAGTACTTC.

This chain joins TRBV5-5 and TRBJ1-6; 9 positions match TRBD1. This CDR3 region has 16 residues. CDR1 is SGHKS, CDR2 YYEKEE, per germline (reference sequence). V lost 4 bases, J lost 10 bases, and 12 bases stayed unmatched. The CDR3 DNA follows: TGTGCCAGCAGCCAAACCCCACAGGGGGCTGGGTCACCCCTCCACTTT. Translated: CASSQTPQGAGSPLHF.

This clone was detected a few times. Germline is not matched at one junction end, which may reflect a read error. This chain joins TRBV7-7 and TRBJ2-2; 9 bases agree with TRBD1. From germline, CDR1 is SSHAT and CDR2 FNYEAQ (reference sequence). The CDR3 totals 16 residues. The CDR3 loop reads CASSARTGERTGELFF. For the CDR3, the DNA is TGTGCTAGCAGCGCCCGGACAGGGGAGAGAACCGGGGAGCTGTTTTTT.

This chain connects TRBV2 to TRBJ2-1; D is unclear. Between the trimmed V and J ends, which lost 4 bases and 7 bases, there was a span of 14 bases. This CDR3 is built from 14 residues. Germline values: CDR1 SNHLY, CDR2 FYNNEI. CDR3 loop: CASSGQLGSNEQFF. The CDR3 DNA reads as TGTGCCAGCAGTGGACAATTGGGTTCTAATGAGCAGTTCTTC.

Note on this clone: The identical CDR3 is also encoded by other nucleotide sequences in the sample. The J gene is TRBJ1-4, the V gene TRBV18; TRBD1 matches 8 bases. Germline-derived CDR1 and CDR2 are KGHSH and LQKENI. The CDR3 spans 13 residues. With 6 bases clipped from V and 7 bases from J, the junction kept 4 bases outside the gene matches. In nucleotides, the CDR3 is TGTGCCAGCTCTCCCGGACAGGGTGAAAAACTGTTTTTT. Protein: CASSPGQGEKLFF. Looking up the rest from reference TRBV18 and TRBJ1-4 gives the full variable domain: NAGVMQNPRHLVRRRGQEARLRCSPMKGHSHVYWYRQLPEEGLKFMVYLQKENIIDESGMPKERFSAEFPKEGPSILRIQQVVRGDSAAYFCASSPGQGEKLFFGSGTQLSVL.

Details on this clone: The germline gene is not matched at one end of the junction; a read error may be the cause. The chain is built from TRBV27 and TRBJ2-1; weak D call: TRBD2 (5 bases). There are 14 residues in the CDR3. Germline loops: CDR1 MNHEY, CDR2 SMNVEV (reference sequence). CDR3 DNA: TGTGCCAGCAAGGCCCGAGGGAACTACAATGAGCAGCTCTTC. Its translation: CASKARGNYNEQLF.

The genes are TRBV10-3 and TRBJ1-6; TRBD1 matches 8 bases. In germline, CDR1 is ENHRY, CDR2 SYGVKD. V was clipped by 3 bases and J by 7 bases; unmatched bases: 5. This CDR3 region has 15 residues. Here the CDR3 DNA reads TGTGCCATCAGTGACAAGGGACAGGTAAATTCACCCCTCCACTTT. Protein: CAISDKGQVNSPLHF.

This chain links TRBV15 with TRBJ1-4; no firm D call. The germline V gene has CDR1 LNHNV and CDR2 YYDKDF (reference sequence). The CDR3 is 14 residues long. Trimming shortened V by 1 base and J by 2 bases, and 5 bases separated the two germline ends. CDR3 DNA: TGTGCCACCAGCAGAGGGAGGACTAATGAAAAACTGTTTTTT. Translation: CATSRGRTNEKLFF. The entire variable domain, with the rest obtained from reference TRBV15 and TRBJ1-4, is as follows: DAMVIQNPRYQVTQFGKPVTLSCSQTLNHNVMYWYQQKSSQAPKLLFHYYDKDFNNEADTPDNFQSRRPNTSFCFLDIRSPGLGDTAMYLCATSRGRTNEKLFFGSGTQLSVL.

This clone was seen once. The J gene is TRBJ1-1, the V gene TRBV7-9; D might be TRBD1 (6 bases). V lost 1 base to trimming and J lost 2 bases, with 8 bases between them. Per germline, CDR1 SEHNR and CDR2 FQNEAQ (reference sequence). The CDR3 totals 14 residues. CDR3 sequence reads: CASSLEDSNTEAFF. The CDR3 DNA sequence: TGTGCCAGCAGCTTAGAGGACAGCAACACTGAAGCTTTCTTT.

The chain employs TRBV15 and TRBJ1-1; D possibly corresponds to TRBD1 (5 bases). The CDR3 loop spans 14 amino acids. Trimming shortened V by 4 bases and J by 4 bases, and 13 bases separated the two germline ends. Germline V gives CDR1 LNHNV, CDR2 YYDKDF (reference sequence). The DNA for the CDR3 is TGTGCCACCAGCACCAGGGAGGTCTTCACTGAAGCTTTCTTT. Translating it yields CATSTREVFTEAFF.

The CDR3 loop reads CASSEFGTGRYGYTF. For the CDR3, the DNA is TGTGCCAGCAGTGAATTTGGGACAGGGCGATATGGCTACACCTTC. V and J are TRBV25-1 and TRBJ1-2; 9 bases fit TRBD1. CDR3 size: 15 residues. The junction had 5 bases not matched to a gene; V was cut back by 1 base and J by 5 bases. CDR1 and CDR2 from the germline V gene are MGHDK and SYGVNS.

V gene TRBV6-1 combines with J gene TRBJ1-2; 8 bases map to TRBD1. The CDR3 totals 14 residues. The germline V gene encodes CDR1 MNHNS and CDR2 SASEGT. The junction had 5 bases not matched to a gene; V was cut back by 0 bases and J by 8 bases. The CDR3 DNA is TGTGCCAGCAGTGAAGCGAACAGGGGGAACGGCTACACCTTC. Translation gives CASSEANRGNGYTF.

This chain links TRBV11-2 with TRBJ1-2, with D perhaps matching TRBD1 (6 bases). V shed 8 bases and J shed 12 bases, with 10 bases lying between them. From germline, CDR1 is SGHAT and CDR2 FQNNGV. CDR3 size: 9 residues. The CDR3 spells CASGTQDTF. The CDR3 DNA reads TGTGCCAGCGGGACACAAGACACCTTC.

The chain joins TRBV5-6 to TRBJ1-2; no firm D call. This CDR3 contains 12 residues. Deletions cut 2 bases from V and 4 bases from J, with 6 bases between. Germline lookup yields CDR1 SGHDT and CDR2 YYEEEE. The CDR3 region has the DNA TGTGCCAGCAGCTTAGAGGTCTATGGCTACACCTTC. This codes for CASSLEVYGYTF.

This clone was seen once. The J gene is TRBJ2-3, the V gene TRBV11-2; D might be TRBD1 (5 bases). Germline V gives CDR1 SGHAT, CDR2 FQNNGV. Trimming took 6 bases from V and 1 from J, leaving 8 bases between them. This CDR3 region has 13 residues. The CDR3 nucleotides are TGTGCCAGCAGGACACAGGGCACAGATACGCAGTATTTT. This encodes CASRTQGTDTQYF.

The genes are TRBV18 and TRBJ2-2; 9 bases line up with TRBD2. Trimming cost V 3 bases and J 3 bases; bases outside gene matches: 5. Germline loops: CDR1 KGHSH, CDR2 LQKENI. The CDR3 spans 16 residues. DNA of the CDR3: TGTGCCAGCTCACCCGTAGCGGGGGAATACACCGGGGAGCTGTTTTTT. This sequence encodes CASSPVAGEYTGELFF.

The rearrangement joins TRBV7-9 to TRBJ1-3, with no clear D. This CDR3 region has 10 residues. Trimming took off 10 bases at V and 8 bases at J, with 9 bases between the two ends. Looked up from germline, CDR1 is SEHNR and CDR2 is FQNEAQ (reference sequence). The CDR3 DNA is TGTGCCACGCATCGGTACACCATATATTTT. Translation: CATHRYTIYF.

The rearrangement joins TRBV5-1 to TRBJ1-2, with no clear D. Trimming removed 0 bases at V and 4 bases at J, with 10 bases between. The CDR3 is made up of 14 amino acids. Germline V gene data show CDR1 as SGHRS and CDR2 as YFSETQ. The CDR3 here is CASSLGEDFYGYTF. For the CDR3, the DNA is TGCGCCAGCAGCTTGGGGGAGGACTTCTATGGCTACACCTTC.

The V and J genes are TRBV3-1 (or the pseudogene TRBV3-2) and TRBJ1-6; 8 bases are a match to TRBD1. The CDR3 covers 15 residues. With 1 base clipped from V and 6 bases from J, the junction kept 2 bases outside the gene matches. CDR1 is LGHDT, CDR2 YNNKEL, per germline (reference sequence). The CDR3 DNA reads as TGTGCCAGCAGCCAAGGACAGGGGATTAATTCACCCCTCCACTTT. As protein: CASSQGQGINSPLHF.

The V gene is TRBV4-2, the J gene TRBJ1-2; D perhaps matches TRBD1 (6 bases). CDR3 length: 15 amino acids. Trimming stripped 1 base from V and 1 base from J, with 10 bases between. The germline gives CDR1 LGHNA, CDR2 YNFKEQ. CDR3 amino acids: CASSQATGFNYGYTF. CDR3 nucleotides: TGTGCCAGCAGCCAAGCGACAGGATTTAACTATGGCTACACCTTC.

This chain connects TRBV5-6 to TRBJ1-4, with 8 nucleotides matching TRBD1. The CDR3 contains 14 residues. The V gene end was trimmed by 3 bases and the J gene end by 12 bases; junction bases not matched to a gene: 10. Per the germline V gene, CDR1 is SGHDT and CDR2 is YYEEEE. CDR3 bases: TGTGCCAGCAGCTCGACAGGGGAACTAGTTGAACTGTTTTTT. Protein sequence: CASSSTGELVELFF.

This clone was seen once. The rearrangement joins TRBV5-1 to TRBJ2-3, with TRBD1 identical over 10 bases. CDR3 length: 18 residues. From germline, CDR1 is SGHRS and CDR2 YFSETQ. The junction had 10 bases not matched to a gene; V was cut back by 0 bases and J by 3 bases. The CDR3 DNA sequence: TGCGCCAGCAGCTTGGGTCCGGGACAGGGGTTTTTTACAGATACGCAGTATTTT. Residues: CASSLGPGQGFFTDTQYF.